This entry describes one T cell receptor beta chain. Deletions cut 1 base from V and 5 bases from J, with 12 bases between. Germline CDR1 SGHRS, CDR2 YFSETQ. The CDR3 is made up of 15 amino acids. The data originate from a study of blood T cell repertoires in COVID-19. Study-level information: PBMCs, B-cell-depleted T cells, or T cells provided the cDNA or gDNA that made up the material.

Original handling: Estimation of nucleated cell counts was performed using reference gene primer amplification. Generated by immunoSEQ multiplex PCR, the TCRdb table keeps only in-frame clones and is missing some. The DNA gave D and trimming, while V, J and clone size come from that table. The profile shows 130,000 or so clones, 80% to 90% of them singletons. Material for sequencing was peripheral blood. V gene TRBV5-1 combines with J gene TRBJ1-4, with D possibly matching TRBD1 (5 bases). The clonotype comes from a woman in her forties or fifties with acute or convalescent COVID-19. The CDR3 DNA follows: TGCGCCAGCAGCTTGTCCCCGGGGGGAAATGAAAAACTGTTTTTT. Encoded protein: CASSLSPGGNEKLFF.